One and the same sample provided the 8 T cell receptor beta chains below, sequenced in a study of T cells in Graves' hyperthyroidism and ophthalmopathy (dated by TCRdb to the late 2010s). Libraries were made using multiplex PCR. The sequencer was an Illumina HiSeq 2000. TCR beta CDR3 regions were amplified from RNA transcripts. The first round of RT-PCR for the TCR CDR3 was performed with the HTBI primer set and the Qiagen OneStep RT-PCR kit. TCRdb redid the processing of the public reads, applying fastp at Q25 and MiXCR, and retained in-frame beta chains. Here each entry gathers all rows of one CDR3 protein and keeps the most common genes and DNA. The sample includes roughly 250,000 distinct CDR3 sequences, with around 17% observed a single time. Under 35% of the sample lies in the top ten. The sample comprised blood. The receptors shown here come from a woman aged 18-29 years with Graves' ophthalmopathy.

The chain recombines TRBV5-1 with TRBJ1-4, with 9 bases fitting TRBD1. Germline trimming cut 1 base from V and 8 bases from J; bases unmatched to any gene: 9. CDR1 and CDR2 (germline): SGHRS, YFSETQ. The CDR3 runs 16 residues. CDR3: CASSLITGGAGEKLFF. CDR3 coding DNA: TGCGCCAGCAGCTTGATAACAGGGGGCGCGGGGGAAAAACTGTTTTTT.

On this clonotype itself: This could be a read error, since a much larger clone is one nucleotide away. The chain uses TRBV20-1 and TRBJ1-2; 7 bases map to TRBD1. Trimming cost V 8 bases and J 4 bases; bases outside gene matches: 10. This CDR3 has 13 residues. Germline values: CDR1 DFQATT, CDR2 SNEGSKA (reference sequence). CDR3 sequence (DNA): TGCAGTACTCAGCTACAGGGGTTCTATGGCTACACCTTC. This sequence encodes CSTQLQGFYGYTF.

This clonotype was observed at least ten times. The chain recombines TRBV6-1 with TRBJ1-1, with 9 bases matching TRBD1. This CDR3 has 12 amino acids. The V and J ends lost 6 bases and 11 bases, in that order; junction bases with no gene match: 7. Germline V gene sequence: CDR1 MNHNS, CDR2 SASEGT. CDR3 amino acids: CASSYRTGEAFF. CDR3 nucleotide sequence: TGTGCCAGCAGCTACCGGACAGGGGAGGCTTTCTTT.

CDR3 coding DNA: TGTGCCAGCAGCTTCCGGGGGGGCGATGTAGAGACCCAGTACTTC. This codes for CASSFRGGDVETQYF. The rearrangement links TRBV13 to TRBJ2-5; TRBD2 matches at 8 bases. Germline-derived CDR1 and CDR2 are PRHDT and FYEKMQ (reference sequence). The CDR3 sequence is 15 residues long. After removal of 3 bases from V and 4 bases from J, the junction contained 7 bases not matched to a gene.

There are many counts of this clonotype. The chain links TRBV28 to TRBJ1-2; 7 bases match TRBD1. V shed 3 bases and J 8 bases; nucleotides not matched to a gene: 6. The CDR3 length is 13 residues. Per the germline V gene, CDR1 is MDHEN and CDR2 is SYDVKM. CDR3 sequence: CASSFRGGKGYTF. CDR3 DNA: TGTGCCAGCAGTTTTCGAGGGGGCAAAGGCTACACCTTC.

There are many counts of this clonotype. The chain combines TRBV10-2 with TRBJ2-1, with 11 bases lining up with TRBD2. V was pared by 6 bases and J by 9 bases, with 7 bases of the junction left unmatched. This CDR3 has 14 amino acids. Germline V gives CDR1 WSHSY, CDR2 SAAADI. CDR3 protein: CASRTSGSGFEQFF. CDR3 nucleotides: TGCGCCAGCAGAACTAGCGGGAGTGGATTTGAGCAGTTCTTC.

The sample holds many counts of this clonotype. This sequence joins TRBV10-2 and TRBJ2-5, with TRBD1 identical over 9 bases. Germline lookup yields CDR1 WSHSY and CDR2 SAAADI. Trimming cost V 3 bases and J 1 base; bases outside gene matches: 3. This CDR3 spans 15 amino acids. CDR3 DNA sequence: TGCGCCAGCAGTGACAGGACAGGGGTCCAAGAGACCCAGTACTTC. Its protein product is CASSDRTGVQETQYF.

To note about this clonotype: One end of the junction does not line up with germline, which may come from a read error. V is TRBV5-4 and J is TRBJ2-3; D may be TRBD2 (6 bases). The germline CDR1 and CDR2 sequences are SGHNT and YYREEE (reference sequence). This CDR3 has 17 residues. DNA of the CDR3: TGTGCCAGCAGCCCGGCGAAGGCGAGAGCGGGCACAGGTACGCAGTATTTT. Its translation is CASSPAKARAGTGTQYF.